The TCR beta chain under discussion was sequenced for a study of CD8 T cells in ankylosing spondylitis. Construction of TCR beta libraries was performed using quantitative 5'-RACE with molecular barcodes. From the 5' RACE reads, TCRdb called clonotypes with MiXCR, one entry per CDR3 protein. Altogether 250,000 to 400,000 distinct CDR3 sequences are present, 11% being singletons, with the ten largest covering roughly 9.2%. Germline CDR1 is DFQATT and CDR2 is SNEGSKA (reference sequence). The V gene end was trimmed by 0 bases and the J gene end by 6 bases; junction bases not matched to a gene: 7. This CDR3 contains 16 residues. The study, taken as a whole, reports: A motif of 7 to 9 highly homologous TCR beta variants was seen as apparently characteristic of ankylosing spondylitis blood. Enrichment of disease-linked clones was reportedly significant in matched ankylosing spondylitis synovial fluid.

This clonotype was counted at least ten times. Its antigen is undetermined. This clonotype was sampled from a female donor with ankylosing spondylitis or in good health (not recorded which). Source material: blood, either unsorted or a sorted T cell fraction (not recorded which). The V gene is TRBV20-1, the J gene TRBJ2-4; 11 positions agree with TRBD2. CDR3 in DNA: TGCAGTGCTAGAGAGTTAGCGGGAGGGCTAGGAAACATTCAGTACTTC. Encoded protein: CSARELAGGLGNIQYF.